One TCR beta chain is described in this entry. Its cognate antigen is unknown. The source of the sample is a study of cytomegalovirus exposure and HLA in healthy donors. Study-wide findings and caveats: Evidence from a later analysis indicated that most CMV-associated TCR beta chains looked HLA-restricted.

This CDR3 is built from 14 residues. Losses at the gene ends were 0 bases for V and 5 bases for J; bases not matched to a gene: 3. Per germline, CDR1 KGHSY and CDR2 FQNENV. PCR used 60 Vbeta primers and 13 Jbeta primers. Method: immunoSEQ multiplex PCR; TCRdb's copy keeps in-frame clones and lacks some. Among approximately 190,000 clones listed, 75% to 90% were seen once. The TCR sequence derives from a man aged 25-45 years in good health and CMV-seronegative. Sequenced sample: PBMCs. This chain uses TRBV16 with TRBJ1-2; 7 bases map to TRBD1. CDR3 region: CASSQSKGAYGYTF. CDR3 sequence (DNA): TGTGCCAGCAGCCAATCGAAGGGGGCGTATGGCTACACCTTC.